Below are 2 T cell receptor beta chains sequenced from a single sample in a study of blood T cell repertoires in COVID-19. Clones were read by immunoSEQ multiplex PCR, and TCRdb kept only the in-frame ones, dropping some. The sample holds approximately 210,000 clones; roughly 90% are singletons and the top ten take about 4.8%. The sequencing sample was made of peripheral blood. These receptors all stem from a woman aged 40 to 50 with acute or convalescent COVID-19.

The V call is TRBV19, the J call TRBJ2-5; 7 bases are a match to TRBD1. J gave up 2 bases and V 5 bases, and 2 bases lay outside the gene matches. The CDR3 length is 13 residues. Germline CDR1 LNHDA, CDR2 SQIVND (reference sequence). CDR3 region: CASSRDSQETQYF. CDR3 DNA: TGTGCCAGTAGTCGGGACAGTCAAGAGACCCAGTACTTC.

The rearrangement joins TRBV7-2 to TRBJ2-4; D call uncertain. Trimming took 4 bases from V and 9 from J, leaving 13 bases between them. The CDR3 covers 13 residues. In germline, CDR1 is SGHTA, CDR2 FQGNSA. The chain's CDR3 is CASSSRPSSIQYF. CDR3 bases: TGTGCCAGCAGCTCACGTCCATCGAGCATTCAGTACTTC.